The 21 T cell receptor beta chains reported below all come from one sample, sequenced in a study of blood T cells in healthy people across ages. A second PCR, run for about 6 to 12 cycles, used a sample-barcoded 5' primer plus a J-beta primer mix. Each CDR3 protein gets one entry after TCRdb re-called the 5' RACE reads with MiXCR. The sample includes 700,000 to 950,000 distinct CDR3 sequences, 43% seen only once; the top ten take around 20%. Sequenced input: blood. The receptors were sampled from a woman in her sixties in good health.

Notes on this clonotype: Relative to the germline gene, one junction end is altered; a read error may explain this. The CDR3 DNA reads TGCGCCAGCAGTGTGGACAGCACCTACAATGAGCAGTTCTTC. Translated, it gives CASSVDSTYNEQFF. The gene calls are TRBV2 and TRBJ2-1; possible D gene TRBD1, 6 bases. Germline assignment: CDR1 SNHLY and CDR2 FYNNEI. This CDR3 region has 14 residues.

CDR3 nucleotides: TGCGCCAGCAGCCAAGAAGTGTCCCTGGGGCTTAAAGAGACCCAGTACTTC. Its protein product is CASSQEVSLGLKETQYF. V is TRBV4-3 and J is TRBJ2-5; tentatively, D is TRBD1 (5 bases). The CDR3 covers 17 residues. Germline V gene sequence: CDR1 LGHNA, CDR2 YSLEER. Trimming took 0 bases from V and 3 from J, leaving 17 bases between them.

The chain joins TRBV6-1 to TRBJ2-1; maybe TRBD2 (6 bases). V was pared by 2 bases and J by 0 bases, with 11 bases between. This CDR3 has 16 residues. From germline, CDR1 is MNHNS and CDR2 SASEGT. The CDR3 loop reads CASSEWAGSSYNEQFF. The CDR3 DNA is TGTGCCAGCAGTGAATGGGCGGGGAGCTCCTACAATGAGCAGTTCTTC.

This clonotype was seen repeatedly, ten times or more. V gene TRBV5-1 combines with J gene TRBJ2-7; D is perhaps TRBD1 or TRBD2 (5 bases each). Germline values: CDR1 SGHRS, CDR2 YFSETQ. V lost 5 bases and J 5 bases, leaving 20 bases between the germline ends. The CDR3 runs 15 residues. CDR3 sequence reads: CASRHPGQRFHEQYF. In DNA form, the CDR3 reads TGCGCCAGCAGGCATCCGGGGCAGCGTTTCCACGAGCAGTACTTC.

The chain combines TRBV11-2 with TRBJ1-4, with 9 nucleotides matching TRBD1. V shed 3 bases, J shed 6 bases, and the junction held 8 bases outside the gene matches. The CDR3 has 16 amino acids. The germline V gene has CDR1 SGHAT and CDR2 FQNNGV. In DNA, the CDR3 is TGTGCCAGCAGCTTGACGGGGACAGGGCAATATGAAAAACTGTTTTTT. It translates to CASSLTGTGQYEKLFF. Combining the CDR3 with reference TRBV11-2 and TRBJ1-4 gives the whole variable domain EAGVAQSPRYKIIEKRQSVAFWCNPISGHATLYWYQQILGQGPKLLIQFQNNGVVDDSQLPKDRFSAERLKGVDSTLKIQPAKLEDSAVYLCASSLTGTGQYEKLFFGSGTQLSVL.

This clonotype turned up a few times. V and J are TRBV27 and TRBJ2-5; D is perhaps TRBD2 (5 bases). The CDR3 loop spans 20 amino acids. The V and J ends lost 0 bases and 2 bases respectively, with 25 bases between them. CDR1 and CDR2 from the germline V gene are MNHEY and SMNVEV (reference sequence). CDR3 nucleotides: TGTGCCAGCAGTTTATCGCGGGTCGGCGATATTTCGGGCTCACAAGAGACCCAGTACTTC. Its protein is CASSLSRVGDISGSQETQYF.

This clonotype was observed a handful of times. V is TRBV4-2 and J is TRBJ2-7, with TRBD2 matching 8 bases. CDR1 LGHNA and CDR2 YNFKEQ come from the germline V gene. CDR3 length equals 16 residues. Trimming at V came to 1 base and at J to 3 bases, leaving 8 bases not matched to a gene. CDR3 in DNA: TGTGCCAGCAGCCAAGTTGGCGAGCGGGAGAACTACGAGCAGTACTTC. Protein: CASSQVGERENYEQYF.

This chain links TRBV7-3 with TRBJ2-7; tentatively, D is TRBD1 (6 bases). Deletions cut 5 bases from V and 3 bases from J, with 17 bases between. The CDR3 covers 15 residues. CDR1 SGHTA and CDR2 FQGTGA come from the germline V gene. For the CDR3, the DNA is TGTGCCAGCAGCGTCCAGGGACACCCCAACTACGAGCAGTACTTC. Its protein product is CASSVQGHPNYEQYF.

V and J are TRBV28 and TRBJ1-5; D is perhaps TRBD1 (5 bases). The V end was cut by 6 bases, the J end by 7 bases, with 13 bases between. CDR1 is MDHEN and CDR2 is SYDVKM in the germline V gene. The CDR3 has 13 amino acids. CDR3: CASSPEGRQPQHF. CDR3 nucleotide sequence: TGTGCCAGCAGCCCGGAGGGGAGACAGCCCCAGCATTTT.

This clonotype occurred a few times. The chain links TRBV5-1 to TRBJ2-1; D call uncertain. The CDR3 extends over 17 amino acids. Germline V gene lookup returns CDR1 SGHRS and CDR2 YFSETQ. Trimming removed 1 base at V and 7 bases at J, with 21 bases between. Here the CDR3 reads CASSLRGLSVAYNEQFF. In DNA, the CDR3 is TGCGCCAGCAGCTTGCGAGGATTAAGCGTTGCATATAATGAGCAGTTCTTC.

This clonotype was detected a few times. V gene TRBV7-9 combines with J gene TRBJ1-2; TRBD1 is a possible D gene (6 bases). The CDR3 runs to 15 residues. Germline CDR1 reads SEHNR; CDR2 reads FQNEAQ (reference sequence). Trimming shortened V by 5 bases and J by 0 bases, and 13 bases separated the two germline ends. DNA of the CDR3: TGTGCCAGCAGCAATGCTGGGACATCTAACTATGGCTACACCTTC. It is translated as CASSNAGTSNYGYTF.

This rearrangement joins TRBV5-1 to TRBJ2-3, with 7 bases matching TRBD1. The CDR3 has 15 amino acids. V lost 2 bases, J lost 1 base, and 4 bases stayed unmatched. Germline values: CDR1 SGHRS, CDR2 YFSETQ. This CDR3 is CASSFGGQRTDTQYF. The CDR3 coding sequence is TGCGCCAGCAGCTTTGGGGGACAGCGCACAGATACGCAGTATTTT. Variable domain in full (rest from reference TRBV5-1 and TRBJ2-3): KAGVTQTPRYLIKTRGQQVTLSCSPISGHRSVSWYQQTPGQGLQFLFEYFSETQRNKGNFPGRFSGRQFSNSRSEMNVSTLELGDSALYLCASSFGGQRTDTQYFGPGTRLTVL.

The V gene is TRBV12-3 or TRBV12-4, the J gene TRBJ2-1, with 12 bases matching TRBD2. V gave up 5 bases and J gave up 3 bases; unmatched junction bases: 5. The length of the CDR3 is 16 residues. CDR3 DNA: TGTGCCAGCAGTCACCTAGCGGGAGGGGTCTACAATGAGCAGTTCTTC. Amino acids: CASSHLAGGVYNEQFF.

This sequence joins TRBV11-2 and TRBJ2-7; D may correspond to TRBD1 or TRBD2 (5 bases each). The CDR3 is 13 residues long. CDR1 is SGHAT, CDR2 FQNNGV, per germline. V gave up 0 bases and J gave up 6 bases, with 9 bases separating them. CDR3 DNA sequence: TGTGCCAGCAGCTTAGAGAGTGGGGGCGAGCAGTACTTC. It specifies CASSLESGGEQYF.

V usage is TRBV20-1 and J usage is TRBJ1-6; maybe TRBD1 (6 bases). Germline CDR1 and CDR2: DFQATT and SNEGSKA (reference sequence). The CDR3 length is 17 residues. V lost 2 bases and J lost 4, with 18 bases in between. This CDR3 is CSARPTGIVGYNSPLHF. In DNA, the CDR3 is TGCAGTGCTAGACCCACAGGGATTGTAGGGTATAATTCACCCCTCCACTTT.

The rearrangement links TRBV20-1 to TRBJ2-7; D is unresolved. The ends were cut back, 1 base at V and 2 bases at J, with 9 bases in the middle. This CDR3 has 13 residues. CDR1 is DFQATT and CDR2 is SNEGSKA in the germline V gene (reference sequence). This CDR3 is CSARGDGTYEQYF. CDR3 nucleotide sequence: TGCAGTGCTAGAGGCGACGGTACCTACGAGCAGTACTTC.

The rearrangement links TRBV19 to TRBJ2-3, with 11 bases identical to TRBD2. CDR1 and CDR2 from the germline V gene are LNHDA and SQIVND (reference sequence). The CDR3 runs to 15 residues. Trimming removed 6 bases from V and 3 bases from J; junction bases left unmatched: 5. This CDR3 is CASSWLAGGTDTQYF. CDR3 in DNA: TGTGCCAGTAGCTGGCTAGCGGGGGGAACAGATACGCAGTATTTT.

CDR3 DNA: TGTGCCAGCAGTTTTGGATGGGGACAAGATTATGGCTACACCTTC. It is translated as CASSFGWGQDYGYTF. The rearrangement uses TRBV12-3 or TRBV12-4 and TRBJ1-2, with D perhaps matching TRBD1 (6 bases). Between the trimmed V and J ends, which lost 3 bases and 5 bases, there was a span of 16 bases. This CDR3 contains 15 residues.

This clonotype was seen more than once but under ten times. This chain connects TRBV7-9 to TRBJ2-3, with D perhaps TRBD2 (6 bases). The V gene's germline CDR1 is SEHNR and CDR2 FQNEAQ (reference sequence). V gave up 1 base and J gave up 0 bases, with 14 bases separating them. This CDR3 is built from 17 residues. The CDR3 DNA reads TGTGCCAGCAGCTTAGACGGAGGCGGGGCTAGCACAGATACGCAGTATTTT. Protein product: CASSLDGGGASTDTQYF.

This clonotype has ten or more counts. The CDR3 sequence: CASSQGLAGGRDEQFF. The CDR3 DNA reads as TGTGCCAGCAGCCAAGGGCTAGCGGGGGGCCGGGATGAGCAGTTCTTC. The chain recombines TRBV14 with TRBJ2-1; 11 bases line up with TRBD2. V dropped 1 base and J dropped 8; count of bases not matched to a gene: 7. Germline assignment: CDR1 SGHDN and CDR2 FVKESK. The CDR3 extends over 16 amino acids.

CDR3 coding DNA: TGTGCCAGCAGTGGGAGACAGGGGACCGACGAGCAGTACTTC. Amino acid sequence: CASSGRQGTDEQYF. The chain combines TRBV25-1 with TRBJ2-7; TRBD1 agrees at 8 bases. J gave up 5 bases and V 4 bases, and 7 bases lay outside the gene matches. Per germline, CDR1 MGHDK and CDR2 SYGVNS. This CDR3 spans 14 amino acids.